This TCR beta chain was sequenced for a study of CD8 T cells in Susac syndrome. The CDR3 is 13 residues long. Trimming left V 3 bases short and J 5 bases short, with 7 bases between. The germline CDR1 and CDR2 sequences are MRHNA and SNTAGT. With regard to this clonotype: What it recognizes is unknown.

Study-level results: It was acknowledged by the study that relatively few individuals were included in its TCR sequencing and HLA analysis.

A quantity of 0.5 to 1 ug RNA underwent reverse transcription using random hexamers. In TCRdb, the immunoSEQ multiplex PCR reads were re-called with MiXCR into one record per CDR3 protein. Among some 450,000 distinct CDR3 sequences listed, 85% were seen once. The multiple sclerosis controls, all treatment-naive patients, had relapsing-remitting disease that was stable or active. In contrast to the negatively isolated CD8+ and CD4+ T cells, TEMRA cells were FACS-enriched. This TCR derives from a human donor with multiple sclerosis. The genes are TRBV6-4 and TRBJ2-2; D ambiguous. What was sequenced was CD8+ T cells from PBMCs. In DNA form, the CDR3 reads TGTGCCAGCAGTGAAACAGTGACCGGGGAGCTGTTTTTT. Its protein is CASSETVTGELFF.